What follows are 25 T cell receptor beta chains derived from one specimen sequenced in a study of T cells after yellow fever vaccination. TCRdb recomputed calls from the 5' RACE reads with MiXCR, one row per CDR3 protein. There are approximately 85,000 distinct CDR3 sequences in the sample; about an eighth occur only once, and around 23% lies in the top ten. Sequenced material: CD8+ T cells not binding an NS4B(214-222) dextramer, sorted from PBMCs, taken 21 days after the first yellow fever vaccination. Receptors originate from a man between 18 and 35 years old who received the YFV17D yellow fever vaccine.

The chain employs TRBV12-3 or TRBV12-4 and TRBJ2-3; possible D gene TRBD1, 5 bases. The CDR3 runs 15 residues. Trimming removed 6 bases from V and 0 bases from J, with 13 bases in between. The DNA for the CDR3 is TGTGCCAGCAGCACACTGACAGCCAGCACAGATACGCAGTATTTT. Translating it yields CASSTLTASTDTQYF.

J is TRBJ2-2 and V is TRBV4-3, with unresolved D. Germline assignment: CDR1 LGHNA and CDR2 YSLEER. Trimming cost V 4 bases and J 1 base, with 10 bases left between them. The CDR3 contains 15 residues. This CDR3 reads CASSPLTGNTGELFF. The CDR3 DNA reads as TGCGCCAGCAGCCCGCTGACGGGGAACACCGGGGAGCTGTTTTTT.

The chain's CDR3 is CASSQDLGTGARGTEAFF. In DNA form, the CDR3 reads TGCGCCAGCAGCCAAGATTTAGGGACAGGGGCCCGAGGCACTGAAGCTTTCTTT. This chain uses TRBV4-1 with TRBJ1-1; 10 bases agree with TRBD1. This CDR3 contains 18 residues. Unmatched junction bases numbered 11, after V lost 0 bases and J lost 4 bases. Germline V gene lookup returns CDR1 MGHRA and CDR2 YSYEKL.

The rearrangement joins TRBV7-9 to TRBJ2-7, with D possibly being TRBD2 (6 bases). The ends were cut back, 6 bases at V and 2 bases at J, with 17 bases in the middle. Germline assignment: CDR1 SEHNR and CDR2 FQNEAQ (reference sequence). The CDR3 is 15 residues long. In nucleotides, the CDR3 is TGTGCCAGCAGTCCTGATCAGGGACTGCCCTACGAGCAGTACTTC. Translation gives CASSPDQGLPYEQYF.

This clonotype was seen at least ten times. Here the CDR3 reads CASSYSIADTQYF. In DNA form, the CDR3 reads TGTGCCAGCAGTTACTCCATTGCAGATACGCAGTATTTT. V is TRBV6-2 or TRBV6-3 and J is TRBJ2-3; D gene uncertain. Deletions cut 0 bases from V and 4 bases from J, with 5 bases between. Germline CDR1 is MNHEY and CDR2 is SVGEGT. CDR3 length: 13 residues.

The CDR3 sequence is CASSYPGQVDEQFF. As DNA, the CDR3 is TGTGCCAGCAGTTACCCGGGACAGGTGGATGAGCAGTTCTTC. J is TRBJ2-1 and V is TRBV6-5; TRBD1 matches 8 bases. CDR3 length: 14 residues. V lost 2 bases, J lost 8 bases, and 5 bases stayed unmatched. Per germline, CDR1 MNHEY and CDR2 SVGAGI.

The chain links TRBV27 to TRBJ1-2; a possible D gene is TRBD1 (5 bases). In germline, CDR1 is MNHEY, CDR2 SMNVEV (reference sequence). CDR3 length: 17 amino acids. V shed 8 bases and J shed 4 bases, with 26 bases lying between them. The CDR3 nucleotides read TGTGCCAGCTACGGCGGGAGCCAGGGAGGTGATAGCTATGGCTACACCTTC. Its translation: CASYGGSQGGDSYGYTF.

This clonotype was seen only a few times. The chain has TRBV20-1 and TRBJ2-5; perhaps TRBD1 as D (5 bases). Trimming pared 3 bases from V and 1 base from J, leaving 12 bases between. CDR1 DFQATT and CDR2 SNEGSKA come from the germline V gene (reference sequence). The CDR3 contains 14 residues. This chain's CDR3 is CSARGGHFQETQYF. The DNA of the CDR3 is TGCAGTGCTAGGGGTGGACATTTCCAAGAGACCCAGTACTTC.

This clonotype was recorded a few times. The rearrangement uses TRBV5-4 and TRBJ2-1; 12 bases line up with TRBD2. Germline CDR1 is SGHNT and CDR2 is YYREEE (reference sequence). The junction had 4 bases not matched to a gene; V was cut back by 2 bases and J by 10 bases. There are 14 residues in the CDR3. In DNA, the CDR3 is TGTGCCAGCAGCTTACGGACTAGCGGGGCGGAGCAGTTCTTC. Its translation is CASSLRTSGAEQFF.

V is TRBV7-9 and J is TRBJ1-3; D not certain. Trimming took off 7 bases at V and 0 bases at J, with 16 bases between the two ends. The CDR3 is made up of 16 amino acids. Germline CDR1 SEHNR, CDR2 FQNEAQ (reference sequence). CDR3 sequence reads: CASTPPGGHSGNTIYF. The DNA for the CDR3 is TGTGCCAGCACCCCCCCGGGCGGCCACTCTGGAAACACCATATATTTT.

The chain recombines TRBV4-1 with TRBJ2-7; 8 bases are a match to TRBD2. Germline V gives CDR1 MGHRA, CDR2 YSYEKL. J was trimmed by 5 bases and V by 1 base; bases with no gene match: 7. The CDR3 length is 15 residues. CDR3 sequence reads: CASSQVPGGAHEQYF. CDR3 in DNA: TGCGCCAGCAGCCAAGTCCCCGGGGGGGCCCACGAGCAGTACTTC.

In DNA, the CDR3 is TGTGCCAGCAGGGTTCTAGCGGGGGGCACCGGGGAGCTGTTTTTT. Its protein product is CASRVLAGGTGELFF. The genes are TRBV6-1 and TRBJ2-2; 11 bases match TRBD2. Germline CDR1 and CDR2: MNHNS and SASEGT. V was clipped by 6 bases and J by 4 bases; unmatched bases: 4. This CDR3 contains 15 residues.

The table lists this clonotype with a few counts. The chain is built from TRBV7-2 and TRBJ2-1; TRBD2 aligns across 11 bases. The J segment lost 15 bases and the V segment lost 5 bases, leaving 3 bases of the junction unmatched. The CDR3 totals 11 residues. Germline V gives CDR1 SGHTA, CDR2 FQGNSA. CDR3 nucleotides: TGTGCCAGCAGCCTTAGCGGGGGGGGGTTCTTC. Residues: CASSLSGGGFF. Looking up the rest from reference TRBV7-2 and TRBJ2-1 gives the full variable domain: GAGVSQSPSNKVTEKGKDVELRCDPISGHTALYWYRQSLGQGLEFLIYFQGNSAPDKSGLPSDRFSAERTGGSVSTLTIQRTQQEDSAVYLCASSLSGGGFFGPGTRLTVL.

This clonotype has more than one count but fewer than ten. This chain joins TRBV12-3 or TRBV12-4 and TRBJ2-5, with D maybe TRBD1 (6 bases). The CDR3 loop spans 14 amino acids. Trimming cost V 6 bases and J 2 bases, with 13 bases left between them. This CDR3 reads CASSPEGGQETQYF. As DNA, the CDR3 is TGTGCCAGCAGCCCCGAAGGGGGTCAAGAGACCCAGTACTTC.

The chain combines TRBV6-2 or TRBV6-3 with TRBJ2-7; D remains unclear. The germline gives CDR1 MNHEY, CDR2 SVGEGT. CDR3 length: 13 amino acids. The ends were cut back, 2 bases at V and 3 bases at J, with 8 bases in the middle. The CDR3 sequence is CASSYGSYYEQYV. DNA for the CDR3: TGTGCCAGCAGTTACGGGTCTTACTACGAGCAGTACGTC.

The chain carries TRBV4-1 and TRBJ1-5; maybe TRBD1 (6 bases). Germline CDR1 reads MGHRA; CDR2 reads YSYEKL. The ends were cut back, 3 bases at V and 1 base at J, with 13 bases in the middle. The CDR3 has 16 amino acids. The CDR3 bases are TGCGCCAGCAGCCACCCGGGGGCTGGAAGCAATCAGCCCCAGCATTTT. This translates into CASSHPGAGSNQPQHF.

The V call is TRBV7-2, the J call TRBJ2-1; D is unresolved. The CDR3 sequence is 13 residues long. Trimming cost V 7 bases and J 7 bases, with 14 bases left between them. Germline V gene sequence: CDR1 SGHTA, CDR2 FQGNSA. The CDR3 nucleotides read TGTGCCAGCACCTCCACCCCCCGAAATGAGCAGTTCTTC. Translation gives CASTSTPRNEQFF.

The rearrangement joins TRBV6-2 or TRBV6-3 to TRBJ1-6; D is undetermined. Germline V gene lookup returns CDR1 MNHEY and CDR2 SVGEGT. CDR3 length: 14 amino acids. Deletions cut 8 bases from V and 9 bases from J, with 17 bases between. CDR3 sequence: CASGLMVSGSPLHF. CDR3 DNA: TGTGCCAGCGGATTAATGGTCTCGGGTTCACCCCTCCACTTT.

This clonotype has a handful of counts. The chain has TRBV20-1 and TRBJ2-1; 7 positions agree with TRBD2. The V gene's germline CDR1 is DFQATT and CDR2 SNEGSKA (reference sequence). This CDR3 region has 15 residues. Germline trimming cut 5 bases from V and 2 bases from J; bases unmatched to any gene: 9. CDR3 DNA: TGCAGTGCTCCGACCCCCAGCGGGGCCTACAATGAGCAGTTCTTC. Translating it yields CSAPTPSGAYNEQFF.

The genes are TRBV5-4 and TRBJ2-3; no firm D call. CDR1 is SGHNT, CDR2 YYREEE, per germline (reference sequence). This CDR3 contains 12 residues. Trimming took 4 bases from V and 2 from J, leaving 5 bases between them. CDR3 loop: CASSPDTDTQYF. In DNA form, the CDR3 reads TGTGCCAGCAGCCCAGACACAGATACGCAGTATTTT.

This clonotype was recorded a few times. The J gene is TRBJ2-3, the V gene TRBV11-1; 9 bases match TRBD2. This CDR3 contains 18 residues. The V gene end was trimmed by 5 bases and the J gene end by 2 bases; junction bases not matched to a gene: 14. Germline values: CDR1 SGHAT, CDR2 FQDESV (reference sequence). This CDR3 reads CASSPSLAGDGITDTQYF. Written as DNA, the CDR3 is TGTGCCAGCAGCCCTAGTTTAGCGGGGGACGGGATCACAGATACGCAGTATTTT.

This chain joins TRBV10-3 and TRBJ2-7; TRBD1 might be the D (5 bases). The CDR3 is 12 residues long. The germline V and J ends were trimmed by 2 bases and 6 bases, with 8 bases remaining between them. Looked up from germline, CDR1 is ENHRY and CDR2 is SYGVKD. DNA of the CDR3: TGTGCCATCAGTGAGCAGGGTCCCGAGCAGTACTTC. It yields the protein CAISEQGPEQYF.

This clonotype has just a few counts. In DNA form, the CDR3 reads TGTGCCAGCAGTTCGACAGTACTCAATCAGCCCCAGCATTTT. Residues: CASSSTVLNQPQHF. This chain links TRBV6-2 or TRBV6-3 with TRBJ1-5; tentatively, D is TRBD1 (5 bases). The V and J ends lost 4 bases and 3 bases respectively, with 10 bases between them. This CDR3 spans 14 amino acids. Germline V gene lookup returns CDR1 MNHEY and CDR2 SVGEGT.

This clonotype ranks as medium-sized. V is TRBV7-2 and J is TRBJ2-1; D is unresolved. CDR1 and CDR2 from the germline V gene are SGHTA and FQGNSA. The CDR3 is made up of 15 amino acids. Between the trimmed V and J ends, which lost 1 base and 2 bases, there was a span of 9 bases. The CDR3 region has the DNA TGTGCCAGCAGCTTAGATCTTAGTACCTACAATGAGCAGTTCTTC. Residues: CASSLDLSTYNEQFF.

This chain joins TRBV19 and TRBJ2-7; D might be TRBD1 or TRBD2, each matching 6 bases. The germline V and J ends were trimmed by 3 bases and 4 bases, with 13 bases remaining between them. CDR1 LNHDA and CDR2 SQIVND come from the germline V gene (reference sequence). The CDR3 consists of 14 residues. The chain's CDR3 is CASSMAGQGYEQYF. The CDR3 DNA reads TGTGCCAGTAGTATGGCGGGGCAGGGGTACGAGCAGTACTTC.